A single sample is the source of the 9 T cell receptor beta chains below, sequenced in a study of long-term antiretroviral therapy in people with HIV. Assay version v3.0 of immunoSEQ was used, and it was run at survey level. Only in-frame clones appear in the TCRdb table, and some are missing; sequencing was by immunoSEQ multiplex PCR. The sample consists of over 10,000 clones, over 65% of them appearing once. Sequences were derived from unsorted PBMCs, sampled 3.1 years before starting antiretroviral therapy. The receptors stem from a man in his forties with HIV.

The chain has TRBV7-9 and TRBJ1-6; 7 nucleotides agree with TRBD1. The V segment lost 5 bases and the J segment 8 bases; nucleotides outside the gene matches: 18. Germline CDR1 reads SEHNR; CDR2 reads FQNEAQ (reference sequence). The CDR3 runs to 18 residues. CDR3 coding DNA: TGTGCCAGCAGCCACCGGACAGGTCCGCAATTATGGGATTCACCCCTCCACTTT. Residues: CASSHRTGPQLWDSPLHF. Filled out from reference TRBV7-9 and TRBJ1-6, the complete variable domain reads DTGVSQNPRHKITKRGQNVTFRCDPISEHNRLYWYRQTLGQGPEFLTYFQNEAQLEKSRLLSDRFSAERPKGSFSTLEIQRTEQGDSAMYLCASSHRTGPQLWDSPLHFGNGTRLTVT.

Here the CDR3 DNA reads TGTGCCAGCAGTTTAGGACAGGGATTTTACGAGCAGTACTTC. Translating gives CASSLGQGFYEQYF. The V and J genes are TRBV27 and TRBJ2-7; 8 bases match TRBD1. The V segment lost 2 bases and the J segment 4 bases; nucleotides outside the gene matches: 4. This CDR3 spans 14 amino acids. Germline-derived CDR1 and CDR2 are MNHEY and SMNVEV (reference sequence).

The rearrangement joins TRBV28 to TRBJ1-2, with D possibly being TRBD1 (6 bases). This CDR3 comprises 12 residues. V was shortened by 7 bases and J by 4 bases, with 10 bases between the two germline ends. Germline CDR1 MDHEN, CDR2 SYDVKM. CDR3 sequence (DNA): TGTGCCAGCAAGGAGACAGGCTATGGCTACACCTTC. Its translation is CASKETGYGYTF.

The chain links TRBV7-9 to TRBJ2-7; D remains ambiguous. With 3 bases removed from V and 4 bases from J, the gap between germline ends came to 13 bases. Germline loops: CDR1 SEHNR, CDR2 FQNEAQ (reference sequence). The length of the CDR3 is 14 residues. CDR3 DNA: TGTGCCAGCAGCTTGCCGATTAAACCTTACGAGCAGTACTTC. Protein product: CASSLPIKPYEQYF.

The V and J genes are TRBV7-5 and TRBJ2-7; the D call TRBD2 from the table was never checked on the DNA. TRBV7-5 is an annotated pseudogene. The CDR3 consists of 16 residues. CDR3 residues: CARRQKLGRWSYEQYF. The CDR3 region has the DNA TGTGCCAGAAGGCAAAAACTCGGTCGATGGTCCTACGAGCAGTACTTC.

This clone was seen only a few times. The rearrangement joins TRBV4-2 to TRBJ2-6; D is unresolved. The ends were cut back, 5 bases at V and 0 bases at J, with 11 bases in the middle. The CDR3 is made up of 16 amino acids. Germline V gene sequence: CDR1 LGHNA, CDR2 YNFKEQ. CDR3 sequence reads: CASSANTGSGANVLTF. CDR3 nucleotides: TGTGCCAGCAGCGCCAACACTGGCTCTGGGGCCAACGTCCTGACTTTC.

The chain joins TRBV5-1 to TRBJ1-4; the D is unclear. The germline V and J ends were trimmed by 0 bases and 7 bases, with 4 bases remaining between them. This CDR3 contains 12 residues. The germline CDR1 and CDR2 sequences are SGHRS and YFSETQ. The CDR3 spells CASSLGSEKLFF. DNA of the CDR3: TGCGCCAGCAGCTTGGGGAGTGAAAAACTGTTTTTT.

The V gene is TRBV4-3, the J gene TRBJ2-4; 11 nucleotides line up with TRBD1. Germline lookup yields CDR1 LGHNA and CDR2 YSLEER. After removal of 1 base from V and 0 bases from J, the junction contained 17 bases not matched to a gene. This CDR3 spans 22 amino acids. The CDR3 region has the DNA TGCGCCAGCAGCCAAGGAAGGACAGGGGGCAAAGCTTCCAAGCTAGCCAAAAACATTCAGTACTTC. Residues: CASSQGRTGGKASKLAKNIQYF.

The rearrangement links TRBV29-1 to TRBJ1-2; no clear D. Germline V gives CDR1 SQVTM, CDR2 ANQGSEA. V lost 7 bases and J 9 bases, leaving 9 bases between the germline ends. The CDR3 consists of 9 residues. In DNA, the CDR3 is TGCAGCGCCCTTGGGTGCTACACCTTC. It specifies CSALGCYTF.